Below are 6 T cell receptor beta chains sequenced from a single sample in a study of T cells in narcolepsy. Measured with immunoSEQ multiplex PCR; TCRdb has only the in-frame clones, and not every one. The sample yields tens of thousands of clones, 81% seen once. What was sequenced was memory (CD45RA-) CD4+ T cells from blood. These receptors were collected from a human donor in good health.

This clone was found a few times. The rearrangement uses TRBV30 and TRBJ2-2; 11 nucleotides agree with TRBD1. The CDR3 covers 15 residues. CDR1 GTSNPN and CDR2 SVGIG come from the germline V gene (reference sequence). Trimming at V came to 5 bases and at J to 5 bases, leaving 7 bases not matched to a gene. This CDR3 is CAWADRGRWTGELFF. The DNA of the CDR3 is TGTGCCTGGGCGGACAGGGGGCGGTGGACCGGGGAGCTGTTTTTT.

The chain links TRBV6-1 to TRBJ1-5, with D possibly being TRBD1 (5 bases). This CDR3 comprises 13 residues. Germline assignment: CDR1 MNHNS and CDR2 SASEGT. Trimming stripped 5 bases from V and 7 bases from J, with 12 bases between. CDR3 nucleotide sequence: TGTGCCAGCAGTCCCGTGGGGGGACAGCCCCAGCATTTT. Translating it yields CASSPVGGQPQHF.

This rearrangement joins TRBV29-1 to TRBJ2-5; 10 bases map to TRBD1. The DNA end favors TRBJ2-7, so the J call may be wrong. The germline V gene has CDR1 SQVTM and CDR2 ANQGSEA. The CDR3 length is 14 residues. The CDR3 loop reads CSVGGQGSSYEQYF. DNA for the CDR3: TGCAGCGTTGGGGGACAGGGGAGCTCCTACGAGCAGTACTTC.

The CDR3 is CASSSGQKTEAFF. The CDR3 nucleotides are TGTGCCAGCTCATCGGGACAGAAAACTGAAGCTTTCTTT. V usage is TRBV18 and J usage is TRBJ1-1; 7 bases line up with TRBD1. CDR1 KGHSH and CDR2 LQKENI come from the germline V gene. J was trimmed by 5 bases and V by 5 bases; bases with no gene match: 5. The CDR3 consists of 13 residues.

The rearrangement uses TRBV7-6 and TRBJ2-2, with D maybe TRBD2 (6 bases). The CDR3 is made up of 15 amino acids. The V end was cut by 5 bases, the J end by 5 bases, with 15 bases between. Looked up from germline, CDR1 is SGHVS and CDR2 is FNYEAQ. The DNA for the CDR3 is TGTGCCAGCAGCCCCGGTAGCGGAGGGACCGGGGAGCTGTTTTTT. Amino acid sequence: CASSPGSGGTGELFF.

This chain joins TRBV28 and TRBJ2-1; 12 nucleotides match TRBD2. V lost 6 bases, J lost 5 bases, and 8 bases stayed unmatched. This CDR3 has 16 amino acids. Germline-derived CDR1 and CDR2 are MDHEN and SYDVKM. The CDR3 region has the DNA TGTGCCAGCAGAAAGGGTAGGACTAGCGGGGACAATGAGCAGTTCTTC. It translates to CASRKGRTSGDNEQFF.